This entry lists 11 T cell receptor beta chains sequenced from one sample in a study of cytomegalovirus exposure and HLA in healthy donors. TCRdb's copy holds only in-frame clones and misses some; the assay was immunoSEQ multiplex PCR. The data show some 340,000 clones, roughly nine tenths seen once. Sequences were obtained from PBMCs. Receptor source: a woman aged 25 to 45 in good health and CMV-seropositive.

The rearrangement joins TRBV4-3 to TRBJ2-3; unclear D gene. This CDR3 has 15 amino acids. In germline, CDR1 is LGHNA, CDR2 YSLEER. The V gene lost 2 bases and the J gene lost 0 bases, with 9 bases spanning the gap. CDR3 DNA: TGCGCCAGCAGCCAATACGGCACTAGCACAGATACGCAGTATTTT. Translated: CASSQYGTSTDTQYF.

The gene calls are TRBV7-6 and TRBJ2-3, with D possibly TRBD2 on 6 matching bases. The V end lost 1 base, the J end lost 2 bases, and 13 bases lay between the germline ends. Per the germline V gene, CDR1 is SGHVS and CDR2 is FNYEAQ. The CDR3 covers 16 residues. The CDR3 region is CASSLVPAGLTDTQYF. The CDR3 DNA follows: TGTGCCAGCAGCTTAGTTCCAGCGGGCCTCACAGATACGCAGTATTTT.

This chain links TRBV5-4 with TRBJ2-2, with TRBD2 matching 10 bases. From germline, CDR1 is SGHNT and CDR2 YYREEE (reference sequence). The CDR3 loop spans 15 amino acids. V shed 1 base, J shed 9 bases, and the junction held 6 bases outside the gene matches. CDR3: CASSLRTSGNRELFF. The CDR3 DNA reads as TGTGCCAGCAGCTTGAGGACTAGCGGTAACCGGGAGCTGTTTTTT.

This chain connects TRBV27 to TRBJ2-7; D could derive from TRBD1 or TRBD2 (5 bases each). Germline assignment: CDR1 MNHEY and CDR2 SMNVEV (reference sequence). The CDR3 loop spans 16 amino acids. The V end was cut by 2 bases, the J end by 0 bases, with 14 bases between. The CDR3 loop reads CASSLLGRASSYEQYF. CDR3 DNA sequence: TGTGCCAGCAGTTTACTGGGGCGGGCCAGCTCCTACGAGCAGTACTTC.

This chain uses TRBV5-1 with TRBJ2-2; 7 bases agree with TRBD1. This CDR3 comprises 16 residues. J lost 0 bases, V lost 1 base, and 3 bases had no gene match. Germline V CDR1 and CDR2: SGHRS, YFSETQ. CDR3 protein: CASSLRGTANTGELFF. CDR3 nucleotide sequence: TGCGCCAGCAGCTTGAGGGGGACAGCGAACACCGGGGAGCTGTTTTTT.

The chain has TRBV7-2 and TRBJ1-6; 7 bases are shared with TRBD1. Germline V gene sequence: CDR1 SGHTA, CDR2 FQGNSA. V was pared by 2 bases and J by 9 bases, with 7 bases of the junction left unmatched. The CDR3 has 15 residues. The CDR3 sequence is CASSLKQGLASPLHF. The CDR3 nucleotides read TGTGCCAGCAGCTTAAAACAGGGGTTGGCTTCACCCCTCCACTTT.

This clone was counted once. This rearrangement joins TRBV6-5 to TRBJ1-5; D perhaps matches TRBD1 (6 bases). Between the trimmed V and J ends, which lost 6 bases and 3 bases, there was a span of 9 bases. Germline CDR1 reads MNHEY; CDR2 reads SVGAGI. CDR3 length: 13 amino acids. The CDR3 protein is CASRRTANQPQHF. The CDR3 region has the DNA TGTGCCAGCAGAAGGACAGCCAATCAGCCCCAGCATTTT.

This clone was seen once. This sequence joins TRBV5-6 and TRBJ1-3, with TRBD1 as a possible D gene (5 bases). Germline V gene lookup returns CDR1 SGHDT and CDR2 YYEEEE. This CDR3 comprises 18 residues. The V gene lost 0 bases and the J gene lost 3 bases, with 19 bases spanning the gap. DNA for the CDR3: TGTGCCAGCAGCTTGGTGGTAGGAAGCTGGGGCGGTGGAAACACCATATATTTT. This encodes CASSLVVGSWGGGNTIYF.

The chain links TRBV29-1 to TRBJ2-2; maybe TRBD1 (6 bases). Trimming pared 5 bases from V and 1 base from J, leaving 11 bases between. From germline, CDR1 is SQVTM and CDR2 ANQGSEA. The CDR3 is 14 residues long. The CDR3 sequence: CSVYRTENTGELFF. As DNA, the CDR3 is TGCAGCGTTTACCGGACAGAGAACACCGGGGAGCTGTTTTTT.

About this clone: Additional DNA sequences in this sample encode the identical CDR3. The chain recombines TRBV20-1 with TRBJ2-1, with D hard to call. The V end lost 6 bases, the J end lost 4 bases, and 7 bases lay between the germline ends. The CDR3 consists of 11 residues. CDR1 and CDR2 (germline): DFQATT, SNEGSKA (reference sequence). This CDR3 reads CSADRYNEQFF. Written as DNA, the CDR3 is TGCAGTGCCGACCGATACAATGAGCAGTTCTTC.

The gene calls are TRBV9 and TRBJ1-4; D unresolved. Germline V gives CDR1 SGDLS, CDR2 YYNGEE. The CDR3 runs 15 residues. V was pared by 9 bases and J by 5 bases, with 20 bases between. CDR3 sequence: CATSSSGAPNEKLFF. The DNA of the CDR3 is TGTGCCACCTCGTCGAGCGGCGCCCCAAATGAAAAACTGTTTTTT.